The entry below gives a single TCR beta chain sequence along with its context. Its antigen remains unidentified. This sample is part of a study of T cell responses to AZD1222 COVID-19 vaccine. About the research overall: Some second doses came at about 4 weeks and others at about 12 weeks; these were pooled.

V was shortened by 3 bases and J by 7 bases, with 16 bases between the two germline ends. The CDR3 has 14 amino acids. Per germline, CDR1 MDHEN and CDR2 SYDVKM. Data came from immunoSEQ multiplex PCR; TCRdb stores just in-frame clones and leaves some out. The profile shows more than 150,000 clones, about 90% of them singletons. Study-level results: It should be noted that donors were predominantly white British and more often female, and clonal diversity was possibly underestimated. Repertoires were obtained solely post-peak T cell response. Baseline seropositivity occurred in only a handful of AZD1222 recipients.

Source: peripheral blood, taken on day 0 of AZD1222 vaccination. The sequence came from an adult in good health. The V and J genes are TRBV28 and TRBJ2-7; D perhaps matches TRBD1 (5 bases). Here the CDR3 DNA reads TGTGCCAGCAGTTTGTCGGCCAGGGTCTATGAGCAGTACTTC. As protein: CASSLSARVYEQYF. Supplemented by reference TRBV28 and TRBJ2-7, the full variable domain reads DVKVTQSSRYLVKRTGEKVFLECVQDMDHENMFWYRQDPGLGLRLIYFSYDVKMKEKGDIPEGYSVSREKKERFSLILESASTNQTSMYLCASSLSARVYEQYFGPGTRLTVT.